This T cell receptor beta chain was captured in a study of cytomegalovirus exposure and HLA in healthy donors (TCRdb year 2017). Looking at the study overall: An earlier analysis of several hundred of the donors reported about 250 Gb of sequence data and roughly 110 million unique TCR beta sequences from around 200 million T cells. Alongside the repertoire data, information on donor age, sex, ethnicity and CMV serostatus was compiled. All discovery cohort repertoires had been generated using a single sequencing platform. Approximately 300 gigabases of sequencing data and around 87 million unique TCR sequences were included in an early release covering roughly 600 HLA-typed donors. Along with the roughly 710-subject first cohort, a separate validation cohort of over a hundred different subjects was used. The number of typed donors differed by locus: about 620-640 for A, B, C, DRB1 and DQB1; some 540 for DQA1; approximately 600 for DPA1; and roughly 490 for DPB1. The study combined high-throughput TCR immunosequencing, statistical association of individual TCRs with disease status, and machine learning to predict cytomegalovirus infection status. The aim of the study was to test whether cataloging public T cell receptors could identify signatures of past pathogen exposure. In a later analysis, previously published TCR beta repertoires from 600 to 850 donors were re-analyzed and high-resolution HLA genotyping was added so that TCR occurrence patterns could be studied. Four to six DR-DQ haplotypes were handled as single units for association and clustering, since linkage in the cohort was strong. The genetic ancestry cluster associated with self-reported Caucasian donors included 70% to 85% of the 300 to 400 genotyped donors. The T cell repertoires of 666 subjects were profiled by immunosequencing and related to cytomegalovirus serostatus. Both class I and class II loci were covered by HLA typing, at four-digit resolution. Rather than using new phenotypic data, the later analysis identified candidate immune exposures from TCR beta sequences and from how often those sequences occurred across donors. In a later genetic analysis, genome-wide SNP genotypes for about 65% of the roughly 700 donors were used, and that subset was treated as a discovery cohort. To decide whether each TCR beta V gene segment behaved as functional or pseudogenic, an earlier analysis of approximately 590 of the donors relied on high-throughput TCR beta sequencing. Among 300 to 500 genotyped donors of the cohort, an average of about 240,000 unique TCR beta nucleotide sequences was sequenced per donor, of which about 18% were non-productive.

The library was obtained by the immunoSEQ multiplex PCR assay. The multiplex PCR relied on a mix of 60 forward primers for TCR Vbeta segments and 13 reverse primers for TCR Jbeta segments. Amplification of the CDR3 region of rearranged TCR beta genes was performed with a multiplex PCR assay on genomic DNA. On the Illumina HiSeq System, the amplified TCR beta libraries were sequenced as 87-base-pair reads. As for the original processing: Across the 500 to 750 repertoires, a later analysis counted about 81 million unique TCR beta chains, 9.5 million to 13 million of which were shared by at least two donors. A nearest-neighbor algorithm error-corrected the raw reads and collapsed the reads into unique sequences, merging closely related sequences to remove PCR and sequencing errors. To assign V, D and J gene segments, CDR3 sequences were aligned to IMGT reference sequences. For a sequence to be retained, at least a six-nucleotide match to both a V gene segment and a J gene segment was required. A rearrangement counted as productive if the CDR3 had no stop codons and remained in frame with V and J, and every other rearrangement counted as non-productive. CDR3 was defined by IMGT convention, running from the second conserved V-encoded cysteine to the conserved J-encoded phenylalanine. In an earlier analysis of just under 600 of the donors, sequences lacking an unambiguous match to a single V gene segment were excluded. In an earlier analysis of approximately 550 of the donors, V segments were called functional above 56.7% productive rearrangements and were called segregating when the between-donor standard deviation exceeded 5%. To diagnose cytomegalovirus status from the catalog of TCR beta chain sequences, a statistical classification framework was built. V and J gene assignment, in a later analysis, came from comparing TCR nucleotide sequences with IMGT/GENE-DB human TR gene sequences. The TCRdist pipeline was used in a later analysis to assign CDR3 sequences and most-parsimonious VDJ recombination scenarios. In a later analysis, each TCR beta chain was defined by its CDR3 amino acid sequence together with its V-gene family, and reads lacking a unique V-gene family were excluded. In a later analysis, 500 to 700 highly shared, low-generation-probability nucleotide sequences were removed to address suspected cross-contamination and a sequencing artifact. A later analysis calculated a clonal expansion index for each public chain from normalized within-repertoire ranks of inferred template counts. A later analysis computed generation probabilities with a VDJ recombination model fitted to out-of-frame rearrangements, and checked the results against IGoR. In a later analysis, hypergeometric tests were used to score TCR-TCR, TCR-HLA and TCR-CMV co-occurrence, with a repertoire-size bias correction applied to TCR pairs. False discovery rates were estimated in a later analysis by permuting HLA or CMV assignments 20 times. A later analysis grouped co-occurring TCRs with DBSCAN, adding TCRdist sequence similarity when clustering within HLA-allele-positive subsets. Repertoires with fewer than 30,000 or more than 120,000 public chains were left out of co-occurrence clustering, as were about five repertoires with anomalous nucleotide sharing. Imported from immuneACCESS, the table was reduced by TCRdb to in-frame sequences with V and J called. These copies leave out some clones; in studies compared against another copy, an unresolved V gene accounts for under half, and the cause of the remainder is not known. V, J and clone size were drawn from that table, and D and trimming were deduced from the DNA. Recorded for this sample are 150,000 to 200,000 clones; more than 70% of them occurred a single time. Jointly, the top ten make up about 0.25% of the sample.

The V end loses 2 bases and the J end loses 6 bases, and a stretch of 12 bases separates them. Its CDR3 holds 13 amino acids, cysteine through phenylalanine. CDR3 DNA is the only sequence kept; it has 39 bases, read in frame from the first base. In the germline V gene, CDR1 corresponds to SGHRS and CDR2 to YFSETQ. The cohort comprised fewer than 700 healthy bone marrow donors. All cohort members were sampled while nominally healthy, although unrecorded immune exposures were likely present. The donor was CMV seronegative and was included in the group of under 450 seronegative cohort members. A peripheral blood sample was collected from each donor, and TCR beta sequencing was performed on peripheral blood mononuclear cells. The Qiagen DNeasy Blood Extraction Kit was used to extract genomic DNA from the blood cell samples. Study-wide findings and limitations: A cluster of highly shared sequence variants was judged likely to be a technical artifact of the sequencing pipeline. Because counts were too low, under 20 rarely observed V segments, including chromosome 9 orphons, were left out of the earlier analysis of some 600 of the donors. A later genetic analysis reported fewer N-insertions in productive TCRs among donors in an Asian-associated ancestry cluster than the roughly 650-donor mean. In a later analysis, several top co-occurrence clusters were reported to appear linked to parvovirus B19, influenza, CMV and Epstein-Barr virus. In vitro tests confirmed that a few of the cytomegalovirus-associated TCR beta chains recognize cytomegalovirus antigens. The study gave a list of 150 to 200 TCR beta chains associated with cytomegalovirus. The classifier was reported to diagnose cytomegalovirus status with high specificity and sensitivity in both the original and validation cohorts. It was suggested by the authors that the approach could potentially be generalized to other disease states and immunological phenotypes. Strong co-occurrence of HLA alleles, especially DR and DQ, made assigning TCR associations to individual alleles difficult. Across donors, most TCR sequences were observed very rarely, whereas some public TCRs were present in many individuals. In a later analysis, HLA-associated TCR beta chains showed more clonal expansion and lower generation probabilities than non-associated chains that were equally common. Correlated functional status among segregating V segments might be attributable to linkage disequilibrium, but an unknown experimental factor could not be ruled out. Some IMGT-functional V segments, including TRBV6-2 and TRBV6-3, could not be distinguished by the 87-base-pair reads and were therefore excluded. Sequencing depth was assumed to be roughly uniform across donors in the presence/absence analyses, though that assumption may not hold. According to a later analysis, most CMV-associated TCR beta chains appeared to be HLA-restricted, and the HLA associations seemed to be driven largely by CMV exposure. According to a later analysis, TCR association rates differed among HLA loci, with DRB1 alleles showing the most associated TCRs and HLA-C alleles showing the fewest. A further reported finding was that TCR beta sequences accurately predicted the HLA-A and HLA-B alleles for most subjects in the first cohort. The cohort was sequenced for TCR beta chains only, and without alpha or paired-chain data the features that could be detected were limited. In a later analysis, some 18,000 TCR beta sequences were associated with specific HLA alleles at a false discovery rate of 0.05. An earlier analysis of approximately 590 of the donors showed that most TCR beta V segments appeared in productive rearrangements either about 90% or about 30% of the time, which broadly matched IMGT annotations. Because HLA typing was missing for some donors at each locus, association tests included only the typed subset. For the cohort, immune exposure information was limited to CMV serostatus. V-gene and J-gene trimming of TCR beta chains was associated with a missense DCLRE1C variant in a later genetic analysis, and the association was replicated in an independent cohort.

Details on this clone: Its antigen is not yet known. No much larger clone is present one base from it, and per-base qualities are unavailable.

The sequence is built from TRBV5-1 and TRBJ2-7; the D gene is perhaps TRBD2, on 6 matching bases. The sample consisted of PBMCs. This sequence was found in a boy between 10 and 17 years old in good health and CMV-seronegative. The nucleotide sequence is given as TGCGCCAGCAGCTTTAAGGGAGGATTCGAGCAGTACTTC. This encodes CASSFKGGFEQYF.